These 22 T cell receptor beta chains originate from one sample sequenced in a study of T cells after posttransplantation cyclophosphamide. Using immunoSEQ multiplex PCR, the repertoire was profiled, and TCRdb retains in-frame clones only, with some absent. The repertoire consists of around 30,000 clones, none detected only once. The source material was PBMCs. The source is a woman aged 60-75 years in good health, CMV-negative, and a related stem cell transplant donor.

This clone was observed at least ten times. The V gene is TRBV5-1, the J gene TRBJ2-3; 7 positions match TRBD2. Germline V lookup: CDR1 SGHRS, CDR2 YFSETQ. The CDR3 has 14 amino acids. After removal of 6 bases from V and 3 bases from J, the junction contained 7 bases not matched to a gene. CDR3 sequence: CASKDVGGTDTQYF. CDR3 nucleotide sequence: TGCGCCAGCAAAGATGTGGGGGGGACAGATACGCAGTATTTT.

The table lists this clone with a few counts. The genes are TRBV6-6 and TRBJ1-1; possibly TRBD1 for D (6 bases). This CDR3 is 16 amino acids long. CDR1 is MNHNY and CDR2 is SVGAGI in the germline V gene (reference sequence). V was pared by 7 bases and J by 0 bases, with 18 bases between. CDR3: CASTKPSGVMNTEAFF. The CDR3 bases are TGTGCCAGCACAAAACCTTCAGGGGTTATGAACACTGAAGCTTTCTTT.

This clone was picked up many times. The gene calls are TRBV2 and TRBJ1-5; 9 bases match TRBD1. CDR3 length equals 12 residues. Germline-derived CDR1 and CDR2 are SNHLY and FYNNEI. CDR3 loop: CAFRDRDQPQHF. The DNA for the CDR3 is TGTGCTTTCCGGGACAGGGATCAGCCCCAGCATTTT.

This clone was recorded at least ten times. J is TRBJ2-1 and V is TRBV27; 7 bases are shared with TRBD1. The junction had 14 bases not matched to a gene; V was cut back by 5 bases and J by 4 bases. Per germline, CDR1 MNHEY and CDR2 SMNVEV (reference sequence). The CDR3 spans 17 residues. DNA for the CDR3: TGTGCCAGCAGTCCCTTCGCTAGGGGGCGGTCATACAATGAGCAGTTCTTC. This gives the protein CASSPFARGRSYNEQFF.

This clone came up many times. This rearrangement joins TRBV6-6 to TRBJ1-2, with 7 nucleotides matching TRBD1. J was trimmed by 8 bases and V by 5 bases; bases with no gene match: 8. The CDR3 spans 13 residues. Germline V gene lookup returns CDR1 MNHNY and CDR2 SVGAGI (reference sequence). CDR3 region: CASSQDRDKGYTF. CDR3 bases: TGTGCCAGCAGTCAAGACAGGGATAAAGGCTACACCTTC.

This clone was seen at least ten times. This chain links TRBV13 with TRBJ1-1; a possible D gene is TRBD1 (5 bases). The CDR3 is made up of 17 amino acids. Germline CDR1 PRHDT, CDR2 FYEKMQ (reference sequence). V dropped 1 base and J dropped 6 bases, with 21 bases sitting between them. The CDR3 nucleotides read TGTGCCAGCAGCTTAGCTCGGACAAAGCTCCCCCGTCCTGAAGCTTTCTTT. It codes for CASSLARTKLPRPEAFF. The full variable domain, completed using reference TRBV13 and TRBJ1-1, is AAGVIQSPRHLIKEKRETATLKCYPIPRHDTVYWYQQGPGQDPQFLISFYEKMQSDKGSIPDRFSAQQFSDYHSELNMSSLELGDSALYFCASSLARTKLPRPEAFFGQGTRLTVV.

In this sample, this clone turned up many times. The chain employs TRBV7-2 and TRBJ1-2, with 11 bases identical to TRBD1. CDR1 and CDR2 from the germline V gene are SGHTA and FQGNSA. The CDR3 loop spans 15 amino acids. Unmatched junction bases numbered 8, after V lost 4 bases and J lost 7 bases. This CDR3 is CASSSDRGRGIGYTF. DNA of the CDR3: TGTGCCAGCAGCTCGGACAGGGGGCGCGGAATTGGCTACACCTTC.

In this sample, this clone turned up many times. The chain links TRBV24-1 to TRBJ2-1; tentative D call: TRBD2 (6 bases). Trimming shortened V by 9 bases and J by 9 bases, and 11 bases separated the two germline ends. The CDR3 extends over 11 amino acids. Germline CDR1 reads KGHDR; CDR2 reads SFDVKD. CDR3 amino acids: CATARGSEQFF. DNA for the CDR3: TGTGCCACCGCCCGGGGGTCTGAGCAGTTCTTC.

This clone has ten or more counts. This chain connects TRBV6-6 to TRBJ1-1, with D maybe TRBD1 (6 bases). V dropped 2 bases and J dropped 4 bases, with 11 bases sitting between them. Germline V CDR1 and CDR2: MNHNY, SVGAGI (reference sequence). The CDR3 spans 14 residues. The DNA for the CDR3 is TGTGCCAGCAGTTACGGTGGCAGGGGCACTGAAGCTTTCTTT. This codes for CASSYGGRGTEAFF.

This clone was recorded many times. This chain connects TRBV7-2 to TRBJ2-3, with D tentatively TRBD2 (7 bases). The germline V and J ends were trimmed by 5 bases and 3 bases, with 18 bases remaining between them. This CDR3 is built from 16 residues. The germline V gene encodes CDR1 SGHTA and CDR2 FQGNSA. The CDR3 sequence is CASSLEGGRRTDTQYF. In DNA form, the CDR3 reads TGTGCCAGCAGCCTGGAGGGGGGGCGGAGGACAGATACGCAGTATTTT.

The chain has TRBV30 and TRBJ1-5, with TRBD1 matching over 10 bases. V lost 3 bases to trimming and J lost 3 bases; unmatched junction nucleotides: 5. CDR3 length: 15 residues. Germline CDR1 GTSNPN, CDR2 SVGIG (reference sequence). The CDR3 DNA reads as TGTGCCTGGAGAAGGGGGACAGGGGCCAATCAGCCCCAGCATTTT. It is translated as CAWRRGTGANQPQHF.

The table lists this clone with a few counts. The chain combines TRBV19 with TRBJ2-7, with 7 bases fitting TRBD1. This CDR3 has 14 residues. J gave up 3 bases and V 5 bases, and 7 bases lay outside the gene matches. From germline, CDR1 is LNHDA and CDR2 SQIVND (reference sequence). This chain's CDR3 is CASSDRTGGYEQYF. CDR3 nucleotide sequence: TGTGCCAGTAGTGACAGGACAGGAGGCTACGAGCAGTACTTC.

This clone was counted many times. The J gene is TRBJ1-4, the V gene TRBV6-5; TRBD1 is a possible D gene (6 bases). The CDR3 has 14 amino acids. Germline V gene sequence: CDR1 MNHEY, CDR2 SVGAGI. V shed 6 bases and J shed 8 bases, with 16 bases lying between them. The CDR3 protein is CASRSRGAYEKLFF. In DNA, the CDR3 is TGTGCCAGCAGGTCCCGGGGGGCTTACGAAAAACTGTTTTTT.

This clone was picked up many times. V gene TRBV6-5 combines with J gene TRBJ2-2, with TRBD1 matching over 10 bases. Germline CDR1 is MNHEY and CDR2 is SVGAGI. The CDR3 spans 15 residues. V was pared by 8 bases and J by 4 bases, with 7 bases of the junction left unmatched. CDR3 loop: CASSDRGRGTGELFF. The CDR3 DNA sequence: TGTGCCAGCTCTGACAGGGGGCGCGGCACCGGGGAGCTGTTTTTT.

Many counts were recorded for this clone. This chain links TRBV10-3 with TRBJ2-1; TRBD2 aligns across 12 bases. This CDR3 comprises 16 residues. The V and J ends lost 2 bases and 6 bases, in that order; junction bases with no gene match: 5. CDR1 and CDR2 (germline): ENHRY, SYGVKD. The CDR3 region has the DNA TGTGCCATCAGTGAGAAACCGGGACTAGCGGGCAATGAGCAGTTCTTC. Translating gives CAISEKPGLAGNEQFF.

This clone was recorded at least ten times. The chain uses TRBV11-2 and TRBJ2-1; the match to TRBD2 covers 7 bases. V gave up 3 bases and J gave up 2 bases; unmatched junction bases: 7. CDR1 SGHAT and CDR2 FQNNGV come from the germline V gene. The CDR3 covers 16 residues. The chain's CDR3 is CASSLAPSGAYNEQFF. The CDR3 nucleotides are TGTGCCAGCAGCTTGGCCCCCAGCGGGGCCTACAATGAGCAGTTCTTC. The complete variable domain, with remaining parts taken from reference TRBV11-2 and TRBJ2-1, reads EAGVAQSPRYKIIEKRQSVAFWCNPISGHATLYWYQQILGQGPKLLIQFQNNGVVDDSQLPKDRFSAERLKGVDSTLKIQPAKLEDSAVYLCASSLAPSGAYNEQFFGPGTRLTVL.

In this sample, this clone turned up many times. The rearrangement joins TRBV6-5 to TRBJ1-1; D perhaps matches TRBD1 (5 bases). V lost 2 bases, J lost 7 bases, and 14 bases lay in between. Per germline, CDR1 MNHEY and CDR2 SVGAGI. This CDR3 has 14 amino acids. The CDR3 reads CASSYRLGQGEAFF. DNA of the CDR3: TGTGCCAGCAGTTACCGGTTAGGGCAGGGTGAAGCTTTCTTT.

This clone was recorded a few times. This CDR3 is CSVRLQTDSAGYTF. For the CDR3, the DNA is TGCAGCGTTCGACTACAGACGGATAGTGCCGGCTACACCTTC. The chain has TRBV29-1 and TRBJ1-2; no definite D call. The CDR3 consists of 14 residues. Trimming took 5 bases from V and 8 from J, leaving 21 bases between them. From germline, CDR1 is SQVTM and CDR2 ANQGSEA.

This clone was recorded many times. The chain employs TRBV2 and TRBJ2-1, with 12 bases lining up with TRBD2. CDR3 length equals 15 residues. Losses at the gene ends were 6 bases for V and 8 bases for J; bases not matched to a gene: 8. Germline V gene lookup returns CDR1 SNHLY and CDR2 FYNNEI. CDR3: CASSPRLAGADEQFF. In nucleotides, the CDR3 is TGTGCCAGCAGCCCTAGACTAGCGGGAGCGGATGAGCAGTTCTTC.

This clone has at least ten counts. The chain employs TRBV4-1 and TRBJ2-7; TRBD1 matches at 12 bases. The CDR3 loop spans 17 amino acids. V lost 0 bases to trimming and J lost 4 bases; unmatched junction nucleotides: 7. CDR1 is MGHRA, CDR2 YSYEKL, per germline. The CDR3 sequence: CASSQDLLGQGAYEQYF. As DNA, the CDR3 is TGCGCCAGCAGCCAAGATCTTTTGGGACAGGGGGCTTACGAGCAGTACTTC.

This clone appeared a few times. CDR3: CASSRDRGLETQYF. CDR3 nucleotide sequence: TGTGCCAGCTCAAGGGACAGGGGGCTGGAGACCCAGTACTTC. The chain links TRBV18 to TRBJ2-5; 12 bases fit TRBD1. Germline V gene sequence: CDR1 KGHSH, CDR2 LQKENI. There are 14 residues in the CDR3. The trim removed 5 bases at V and 5 bases at J, leaving 3 bases unmatched.

This clone was seen at least ten times. This sequence joins TRBV7-9 and TRBJ1-4, with D possibly TRBD1 on 6 matching bases. The germline V gene has CDR1 SEHNR and CDR2 FQNEAQ (reference sequence). The CDR3 contains 16 residues. The V and J ends lost 0 bases and 6 bases respectively, with 14 bases between them. The DNA of the CDR3 is TGTGCCAGCAGCTTAGCCGCGGGGGCGTCATATGAAAAACTGTTTTTT. This gives the protein CASSLAAGASYEKLFF.